These 23 T cell receptor beta chains were all obtained from the same sample, sequenced in a study of OX40 agonist ivuxolimab in advanced cancers. Profiling relied on immunoSEQ multiplex PCR, and the TCRdb table lists in-frame clones only, not all of them. The table has 55,000 to 65,000 clones, about 86% seen once; the top ten hold roughly 0.99%. The material was CD4+ or CD8+ T cells sorted from blood, obtained in a trial of the OX40 agonist ivuxolimab. The receptors originated from an adult with an advanced solid tumor such as melanoma, head and neck, liver or kidney cancer.

The chain joins TRBV18 to TRBJ2-3; D perhaps matches TRBD2 (6 bases). CDR1 KGHSH and CDR2 LQKENI come from the germline V gene. With 4 bases removed from V and 6 bases from J, the gap between germline ends came to 11 bases. The CDR3 is 13 residues long. The CDR3 DNA follows: TGTGCCAGCTCACAAAGCGGGCCGGATACGCAGTATTTT. It specifies CASSQSGPDTQYF. Full variable domain (outside the CDR3, taken from reference TRBV18 and TRBJ2-3): NAGVMQNPRHLVRRRGQEARLRCSPMKGHSHVYWYRQLPEEGLKFMVYLQKENIIDESGMPKERFSAEFPKEGPSILRIQQVVRGDSAAYFCASSQSGPDTQYFGPGTRLTVL.

The chain links TRBV7-9 to TRBJ2-2, with 8 nucleotides matching TRBD1. J lost 1 base, V lost 5 bases, and 6 bases had no gene match. Germline CDR1 is SEHNR and CDR2 is FQNEAQ (reference sequence). The CDR3 loop spans 16 amino acids. The CDR3 here is CASSARGTGNTGELFF. In DNA, the CDR3 is TGTGCCAGCAGCGCCAGGGGGACAGGGAACACCGGGGAGCTGTTTTTT.

The chain recombines TRBV19 with TRBJ1-1; D possibly corresponds to TRBD1 (5 bases). This CDR3 is 16 amino acids long. V shed 5 bases and J shed 0 bases, with 16 bases lying between them. Germline V gene lookup returns CDR1 LNHDA and CDR2 SQIVND (reference sequence). The CDR3: CASSAGRPPMNTEAFF. CDR3 bases: TGTGCCAGTAGTGCGGGACGGCCCCCGATGAACACTGAAGCTTTCTTT.

The V gene is TRBV5-8, the J gene TRBJ2-7; 9 nucleotides agree with TRBD1. Germline V lookup: CDR1 SGHTS, CDR2 YDEGEE. The CDR3 sequence is 19 residues long. V shed 0 bases and J 0 bases; nucleotides not matched to a gene: 13. The CDR3 loop reads CASSLARNRGRGSSYEQYF. The DNA of the CDR3 is TGTGCCAGCAGCTTGGCCCGGAACAGGGGGCGCGGTAGCTCCTACGAGCAGTACTTC.

The CDR3, as DNA: TGTGCCAGTAGTATTCTAGGGAGGGATGGCAATCAGCCCCAGCATTTT. Protein product: CASSILGRDGNQPQHF. The chain combines TRBV19 with TRBJ1-5, with D uncertain. Trimming stripped 3 bases from V and 2 bases from J, with 14 bases between. The CDR3 has 16 residues. Germline assignment: CDR1 LNHDA and CDR2 SQIVND (reference sequence). Combining the CDR3 with reference TRBV19 and TRBJ1-5 gives the whole variable domain DGGITQSPKYLFRKEGQNVTLSCEQNLNHDAMYWYRQDPGQGLRLIYYSQIVNDFQKGDIAEGYSVSREKKESFPLTVTSAQKNPTAFYLCASSILGRDGNQPQHFGDGTRLSIL.

The chain combines TRBV5-8 with TRBJ1-1; unclear D gene. Trimming stripped 0 bases from V and 4 bases from J, with 16 bases between. The length of the CDR3 is 16 residues. Germline V gene sequence: CDR1 SGHTS, CDR2 YDEGEE. The CDR3 loop is CASSLDGRYAITEAFF. In DNA, the CDR3 is TGTGCCAGCAGCTTGGATGGCAGGTACGCTATCACTGAAGCTTTCTTT.

In its sample, this clone was seen a few times. The chain carries TRBV5-4 and TRBJ2-1; D remains unclear. The CDR3 extends over 13 amino acids. Germline CDR1 reads SGHNT; CDR2 reads YYREEE (reference sequence). Trimming left V 3 bases short and J 7 bases short, with 11 bases between. The CDR3 DNA follows: TGTGCCAGCAGCTCGATGAGGTTGAATGAGCAGTTCTTC. Residues: CASSSMRLNEQFF. The entire variable domain, with the rest obtained from reference TRBV5-4 and TRBJ2-1, is as follows: ETGVTQSPTHLIKTRGQQVTLRCSSQSGHNTVSWYQQALGQGPQFIFQYYREEENGRGNFPPRFSGLQFPNYSSELNVNALELDDSALYLCASSSMRLNEQFFGPGTRLTVL.

The rearrangement joins TRBV18 to TRBJ1-4; D unresolved. Germline loops: CDR1 KGHSH, CDR2 LQKENI. The length of the CDR3 is 14 residues. Trimming stripped 6 bases from V and 3 bases from J, with 11 bases between. The CDR3 is CASSPGIPNEKLFF. The CDR3 nucleotides read TGTGCCAGCTCCCCCGGGATTCCTAATGAAAAACTGTTTTTT. The full variable domain, completed using reference TRBV18 and TRBJ1-4, is NAGVMQNPRHLVRRRGQEARLRCSPMKGHSHVYWYRQLPEEGLKFMVYLQKENIIDESGMPKERFSAEFPKEGPSILRIQQVVRGDSAAYFCASSPGIPNEKLFFGSGTQLSVL.

The rearrangement links TRBV4-1 to TRBJ1-6; possibly TRBD1 for D (6 bases). V lost 7 bases to trimming and J lost 5 bases, with 21 bases between them. The germline V gene has CDR1 MGHRA and CDR2 YSYEKL. The length of the CDR3 is 17 residues. The CDR3 DNA reads as TGCGCCAGCAAGCGAGGTATGGGGGCGGTAAATAATTCACCCCTCCACTTT. It encodes CASKRGMGAVNNSPLHF.

The chain has TRBV29-1 and TRBJ2-7, with 9 nucleotides matching TRBD1. The V gene end was trimmed by 6 bases and the J gene end by 7 bases; junction bases not matched to a gene: 7. Germline assignment: CDR1 SQVTM and CDR2 ANQGSEA. The CDR3 loop spans 12 amino acids. The CDR3 sequence: CSVGDRVGEQYF. CDR3 DNA sequence: TGCAGCGTCGGGGACAGGGTTGGGGAGCAGTACTTC.

The chain joins TRBV28 to TRBJ2-1, with 8 bases aligning to TRBD1. V trimming: 2 bases; J trimming: 4 bases; junction bases outside the gene matches: 4. The CDR3 covers 15 residues. CDR1 is MDHEN, CDR2 SYDVKM, per germline. The CDR3 DNA sequence: TGTGCCAGCAGTTTAAAGGGGACAGGTTACAATGAGCAGTTCTTC. This translates into CASSLKGTGYNEQFF.

Note on this clone: At one boundary the junction diverges from the germline segment, which might be a read error. Other DNA sequences of this sample code for an identical CDR3. The CDR3 DNA reads as TGTGCCAGCAGTGGAGTGTTGGCAGGTAGTCAGCCCCAACATTTT. This gives the protein CASSGVLAGSQPQHF. J is TRBJ1-5 and V is TRBV2; no definite D call. The CDR3 spans 15 residues. Germline lookup yields CDR1 SNHLY and CDR2 FYNNEI.

The V call is TRBV19, the J call TRBJ1-1, with 10 nucleotides matching TRBD1. The germline gives CDR1 LNHDA, CDR2 SQIVND (reference sequence). V trimming: 11 bases; J trimming: 0 bases; junction bases outside the gene matches: 15. This CDR3 comprises 17 residues. The CDR3 here is CAQIYRRTGGMNTEAFF. DNA for the CDR3: TGTGCCCAGATTTACAGAAGGACAGGGGGGATGAACACTGAAGCTTTCTTT.

The V gene is TRBV18, the J gene TRBJ1-6, with D perhaps matching TRBD1 (6 bases). Germline lookup yields CDR1 KGHSH and CDR2 LQKENI. V was trimmed by 1 base and J by 6 bases, leaving 10 bases between them. The CDR3 is 15 amino acids. The DNA of the CDR3 is TGTGCCAGCTCACCACAGACAGGTGGTAATTCACCCCTCCACTTT. Encoded protein: CASSPQTGGNSPLHF.

J is TRBJ1-3 and V is TRBV5-5, with D hard to call. The CDR3 consists of 12 residues. Trimming took off 4 bases at V and 4 bases at J, with 6 bases between the two ends. The V gene's germline CDR1 is SGHKS and CDR2 YYEKEE (reference sequence). CDR3 sequence (DNA): TGTGCCAGCAGCCTCGGGGGAAACACCATATATTTT. Translated, it gives CASSLGGNTIYF.

The chain carries TRBV7-9 and TRBJ1-6, with D possibly TRBD1 on 5 matching bases. CDR3 length: 14 residues. V was clipped by 4 bases and J by 7 bases, with 11 bases between them. Looked up from germline, CDR1 is SEHNR and CDR2 is FQNEAQ (reference sequence). CDR3 sequence: CASSSEGANSPLHF. The CDR3 DNA follows: TGTGCCAGCAGCTCCGAAGGGGCAAATTCACCCCTCCACTTT.

The chain couples TRBV5-1 to TRBJ2-3, with D tentatively TRBD2 (7 bases). CDR3 length: 14 residues. Germline CDR1 and CDR2: SGHRS and YFSETQ. V lost 1 base and J 14 bases, leaving 20 bases between the germline ends. CDR3 in amino acids: CASSLTPGGGFGYF. As DNA, the CDR3 is TGCGCCAGCAGCTTGACCCCCGGCGGGGGCTTTGGGTATTTT. Looking up the rest from reference TRBV5-1 and TRBJ2-3 gives the full variable domain: KAGVTQTPRYLIKTRGQQVTLSCSPISGHRSVSWYQQTPGQGLQFLFEYFSETQRNKGNFPGRFSGRQFSNSRSEMNVSTLELGDSALYLCASSLTPGGGFGYFGPGTRLTVL.

This clone was seen more than once but under ten times. The chain joins TRBV7-6 to TRBJ1-1, with a tentative D call TRBD1 (6 bases). The CDR3 loop spans 13 amino acids. Germline V gives CDR1 SGHVS, CDR2 FNYEAQ. Trimming removed 5 bases at V and 3 bases at J, with 10 bases between. The CDR3 nucleotides read TGTGCCAGCAGCCGACAGGACTACACTGAAGCTTTCTTT. This encodes CASSRQDYTEAFF.

This chain uses TRBV18 with TRBJ1-2; a weak D match, TRBD1 (5 bases). CDR3 size: 16 residues. V was pared by 1 base and J by 0 bases, with 12 bases between. CDR1 and CDR2 from the germline V gene are KGHSH and LQKENI. The CDR3 DNA is TGTGCCAGCTCACCACGTTCGTCGGGGGCTAACTATGGCTACACCTTC. Translating it yields CASSPRSSGANYGYTF.

The V call is TRBV7-3, the J call TRBJ2-1; possibly TRBD1 or TRBD2 for D (6 bases each). Germline CDR1 SGHTA, CDR2 FQGTGA. The CDR3 extends over 14 amino acids. V was pared by 4 bases and J by 15 bases, with 22 bases between. This CDR3 reads CASSSSVGGRNLFF. Here the CDR3 DNA reads TGTGCCAGCAGCTCCTCTGTGGGGGGCAGGAACCTGTTCTTC. Drawing the rest from reference TRBV7-3 and TRBJ2-1, the complete variable domain is GAGVSQTPSNKVTEKGKYVELRCDPISGHTALYWYRQSLGQGPEFLIYFQGTGAADDSGLPNDRFFAVRPEGSVSTLKIQRTERGDSAVYLCASSSSVGGRNLFFGPGTRLTVL.

The gene calls are TRBV29-1 and TRBJ1-4; D gene ambiguous. Germline V gene data show CDR1 as SQVTM and CDR2 as ANQGSEA. The V and J ends lost 4 bases and 8 bases respectively, with 11 bases between them. CDR3 size: 12 residues. CDR3 bases: TGCAGCGTTGGCCGGTTGGGGGAAAAACTGTTTTTT. Translated: CSVGRLGEKLFF.

This clone was seen a single time. This chain uses TRBV7-9 with TRBJ1-2; D perhaps matches TRBD1 (5 bases). The CDR3 contains 13 residues. V lost 5 bases to trimming and J lost 8 bases, with 15 bases between them. Looked up from germline, CDR1 is SEHNR and CDR2 is FQNEAQ (reference sequence). CDR3 DNA: TGTGCCAGCAGCGTCAGGGTTTCAGGAGGCTACACCTTC. Translating it yields CASSVRVSGGYTF.

This sequence joins TRBV2 and TRBJ2-2; the D gene is possibly TRBD2 (6 bases). Between the trimmed V and J ends, which lost 0 bases and 5 bases, there was a span of 7 bases. This CDR3 comprises 14 residues. Germline V gives CDR1 SNHLY, CDR2 FYNNEI. In DNA, the CDR3 is TGTGCCAGCAGTGAAGCGGGAGGTACCGGGGAGCTGTTTTTT. Its translation is CASSEAGGTGELFF.